This TCR beta chain is from a study of blood T cell repertoires in COVID-19. Whole-study context: The analysed material was cDNA or gDNA that came from T cells, B-cell-depleted T cells, or PBMCs.

Participants were placed into cohorts based on the clinical history they reported. The table lists this clone with a count of one. Original processing notes: Researchers report that nucleated cell counts were estimated from reference gene primer amplification. Generated by immunoSEQ multiplex PCR, the TCRdb table keeps only in-frame clones and is missing some. The DNA was the basis for D and trimming; V, J and clone size are from that table. The sample includes over 400,000 clones, approximately 86% seen only once; the top ten take approximately 8.3%. The germline CDR1 and CDR2 sequences are MNHEY and SMNVEV (reference sequence). This CDR3 has 14 amino acids. Trimming removed 4 bases from V and 3 bases from J, with 12 bases in between.

Sequencing was carried out using PBMCs or T cells enriched from blood (not recorded which). The receptor was derived from a woman in her fifties or sixties who had recovered from COVID-19. The V and J genes are TRBV27 and TRBJ1-1; perhaps TRBD1 as D (5 bases). CDR3 loop: CASSSQGKDTEAFF. CDR3 nucleotides: TGTGCCAGCAGTTCCCAGGGTAAGGACACTGAAGCTTTCTTT.